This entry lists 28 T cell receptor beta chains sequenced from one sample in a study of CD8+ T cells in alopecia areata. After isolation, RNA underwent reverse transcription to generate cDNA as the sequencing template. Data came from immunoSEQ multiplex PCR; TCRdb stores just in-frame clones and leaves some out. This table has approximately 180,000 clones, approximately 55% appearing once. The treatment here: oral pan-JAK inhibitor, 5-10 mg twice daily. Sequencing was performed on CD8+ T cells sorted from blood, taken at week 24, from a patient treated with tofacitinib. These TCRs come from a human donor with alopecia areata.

The DNA of the CDR3 is TGTGCCAGCAGCTCCGACGGGGGGGACACTGAAGCTTTCTTT. Translating it yields CASSSDGGDTEAFF. This chain uses TRBV13 with TRBJ1-1; D may be TRBD1 (5 bases). The germline CDR1 and CDR2 sequences are PRHDT and FYEKMQ (reference sequence). Trimming left V 4 bases short and J 3 bases short, with 12 bases between. CDR3 length: 14 amino acids. Using reference TRBV13 and TRBJ1-1 for the parts outside the CDR3, the full variable domain is AAGVIQSPRHLIKEKRETATLKCYPIPRHDTVYWYQQGPGQDPQFLISFYEKMQSDKGSIPDRFSAQQFSDYHSELNMSSLELGDSALYFCASSSDGGDTEAFFGQGTRLTVV.

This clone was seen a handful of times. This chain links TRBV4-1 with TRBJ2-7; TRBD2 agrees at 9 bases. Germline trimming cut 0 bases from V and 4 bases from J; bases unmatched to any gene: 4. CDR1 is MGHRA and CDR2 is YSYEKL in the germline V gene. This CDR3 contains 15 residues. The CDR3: CASSQDSGGSYEQYF. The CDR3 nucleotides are TGCGCCAGCAGCCAAGATAGCGGGGGCTCTTACGAGCAGTACTTC.

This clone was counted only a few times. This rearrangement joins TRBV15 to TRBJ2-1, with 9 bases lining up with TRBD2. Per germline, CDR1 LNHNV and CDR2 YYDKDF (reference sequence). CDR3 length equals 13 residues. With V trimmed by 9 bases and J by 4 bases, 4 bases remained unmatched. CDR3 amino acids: CATAGGRYNEQFF. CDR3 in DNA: TGTGCCACAGCGGGGGGTCGGTACAATGAGCAGTTCTTC.

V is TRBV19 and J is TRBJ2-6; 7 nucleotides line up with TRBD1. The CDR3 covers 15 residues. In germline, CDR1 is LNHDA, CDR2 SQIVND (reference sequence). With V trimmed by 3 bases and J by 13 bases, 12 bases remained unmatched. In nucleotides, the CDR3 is TGTGCCAGTAGTATCTATAGGACAGGCCCGCGGGTCCTGACTTTC. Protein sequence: CASSIYRTGPRVLTF.

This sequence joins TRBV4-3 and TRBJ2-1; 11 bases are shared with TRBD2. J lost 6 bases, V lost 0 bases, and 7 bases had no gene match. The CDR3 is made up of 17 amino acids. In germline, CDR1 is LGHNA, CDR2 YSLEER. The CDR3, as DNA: TGCGCCAGCAGCCAAGATTCGGTAGCGGGGGGGGTCAATGAGCAGTTCTTC. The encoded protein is CASSQDSVAGGVNEQFF.

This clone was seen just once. The CDR3 region has the DNA TGCGCCAGCAGCCAAGTTAGTTCCGCAGATACGCAGTATTTT. Its protein product is CASSQVSSADTQYF. The chain couples TRBV4-1 to TRBJ2-3; D not certain. The germline V gene has CDR1 MGHRA and CDR2 YSYEKL. V was cut by 1 base and J by 4 bases, with 9 bases left in between. The CDR3 sequence is 14 residues long.

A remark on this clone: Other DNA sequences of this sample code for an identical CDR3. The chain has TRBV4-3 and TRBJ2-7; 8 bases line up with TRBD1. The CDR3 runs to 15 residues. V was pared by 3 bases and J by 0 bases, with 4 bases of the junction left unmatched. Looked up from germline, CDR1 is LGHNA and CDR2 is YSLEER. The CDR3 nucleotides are TGCGCCAGCAGCCAGGACGACAGGGGCTCCTACGAGCAGTACTTC. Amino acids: CASSQDDRGSYEQYF.

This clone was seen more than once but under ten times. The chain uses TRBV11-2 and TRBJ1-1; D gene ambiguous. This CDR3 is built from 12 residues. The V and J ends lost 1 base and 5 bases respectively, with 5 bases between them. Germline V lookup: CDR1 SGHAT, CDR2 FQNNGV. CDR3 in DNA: TGTGCCAGCAGCTTAGTAAGAACTGAAGCTTTCTTT. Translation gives CASSLVRTEAFF.

The CDR3: CASSTGGRSYGYTF. For the CDR3, the DNA is TGTGCCAGCAGCACCGGCGGACGGTCCTATGGCTACACCTTC. The genes are TRBV5-6 and TRBJ1-2; unclear D gene. The CDR3 totals 14 residues. Looked up from germline, CDR1 is SGHDT and CDR2 is YYEEEE. V was trimmed by 4 bases and J by 4 bases, leaving 14 bases between them.

The CDR3 DNA reads TGTGCCAGCATGGAGTTGACAGGTTTTGGTGGCTACACCTTC. This codes for CASMELTGFGGYTF. The rearrangement uses TRBV7-9 and TRBJ1-2; a possible D gene is TRBD1 (6 bases). Germline V gene data show CDR1 as SEHNR and CDR2 as FQNEAQ (reference sequence). V was clipped by 7 bases and J by 7 bases, with 19 bases between them. There are 14 residues in the CDR3.

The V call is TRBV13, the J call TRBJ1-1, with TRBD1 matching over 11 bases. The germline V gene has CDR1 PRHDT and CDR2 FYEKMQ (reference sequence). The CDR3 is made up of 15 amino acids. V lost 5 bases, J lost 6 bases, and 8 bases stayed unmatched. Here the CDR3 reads CASSALGQGAAEAFF. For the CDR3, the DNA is TGTGCCAGCAGCGCCCTCGGACAGGGGGCGGCTGAAGCTTTCTTT. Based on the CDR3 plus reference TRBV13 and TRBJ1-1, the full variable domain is AAGVIQSPRHLIKEKRETATLKCYPIPRHDTVYWYQQGPGQDPQFLISFYEKMQSDKGSIPDRFSAQQFSDYHSELNMSSLELGDSALYFCASSALGQGAAEAFFGQGTRLTVV.

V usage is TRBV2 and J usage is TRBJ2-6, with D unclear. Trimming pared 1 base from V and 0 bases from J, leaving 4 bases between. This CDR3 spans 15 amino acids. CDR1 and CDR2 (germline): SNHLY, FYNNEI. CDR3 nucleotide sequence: TGTGCCAGCAGTGAAGTTGTCTCTGGGGCCAACGTCCTGACTTTC. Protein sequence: CASSEVVSGANVLTF.

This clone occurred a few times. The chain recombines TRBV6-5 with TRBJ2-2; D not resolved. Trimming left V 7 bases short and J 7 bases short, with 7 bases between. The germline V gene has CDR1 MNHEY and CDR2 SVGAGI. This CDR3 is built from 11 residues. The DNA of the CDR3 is TGTGCCAGCACCTTAAACGGGGAGCTGTTTTTT. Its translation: CASTLNGELFF.

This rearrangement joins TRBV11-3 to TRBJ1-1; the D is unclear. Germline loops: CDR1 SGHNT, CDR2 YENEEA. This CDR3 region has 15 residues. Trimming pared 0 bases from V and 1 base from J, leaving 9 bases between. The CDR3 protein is CASSLDLQWNTEAFF. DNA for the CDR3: TGTGCCAGCAGCTTAGACCTACAGTGGAACACTGAAGCTTTCTTT.

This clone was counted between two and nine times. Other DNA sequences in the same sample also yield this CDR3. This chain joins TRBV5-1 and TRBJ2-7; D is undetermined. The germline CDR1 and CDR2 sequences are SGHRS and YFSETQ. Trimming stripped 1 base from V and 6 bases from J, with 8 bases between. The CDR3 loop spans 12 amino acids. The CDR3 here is CASSLSGGEQYF. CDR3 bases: TGCGCCAGCAGCTTGTCCGGTGGCGAGCAGTACTTC.

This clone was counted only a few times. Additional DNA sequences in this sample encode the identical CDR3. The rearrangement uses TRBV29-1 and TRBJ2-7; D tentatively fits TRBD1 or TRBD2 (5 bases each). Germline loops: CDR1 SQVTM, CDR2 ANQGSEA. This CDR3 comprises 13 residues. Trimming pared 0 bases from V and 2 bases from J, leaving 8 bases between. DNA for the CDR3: TGCAGCGTTGAAGAAGGGGAGCCCTACGAGCAGTACTTC. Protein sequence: CSVEEGEPYEQYF.

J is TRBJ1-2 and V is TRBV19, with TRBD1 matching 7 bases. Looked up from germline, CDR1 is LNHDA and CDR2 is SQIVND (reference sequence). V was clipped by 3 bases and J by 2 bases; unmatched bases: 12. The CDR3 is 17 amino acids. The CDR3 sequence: CASSIVARQGRNYGYTF. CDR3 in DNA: TGTGCCAGTAGTATCGTCGCCCGACAGGGAAGGAACTATGGCTACACCTTC.

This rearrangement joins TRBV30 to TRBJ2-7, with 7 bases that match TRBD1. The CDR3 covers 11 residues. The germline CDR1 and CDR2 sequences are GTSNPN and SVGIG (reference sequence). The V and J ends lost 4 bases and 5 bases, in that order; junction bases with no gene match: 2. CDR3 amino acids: CAWTGGNEQYF. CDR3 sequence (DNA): TGTGCCTGGACAGGGGGTAACGAGCAGTACTTC.

The CDR3 sequence: CASSQGRSQYF. The CDR3, as DNA: TGTGCCAGCAGCCAAGGGCGGTCACAGTACTTC. V gene TRBV14 combines with J gene TRBJ2-7, with D hard to call. The length of the CDR3 is 11 residues. Germline CDR1 reads SGHDN; CDR2 reads FVKESK. Trimming took 1 base from V and 10 from J, leaving 8 bases between them.

CDR3 amino acids: CATHQASGGFTDTQYF. The CDR3 region has the DNA TGTGCCACTCACCAAGCTAGCGGGGGTTTCACAGATACGCAGTATTTT. The V and J genes are TRBV19 and TRBJ2-3; 10 positions agree with TRBD2. The CDR3 consists of 16 residues. With 10 bases clipped from V and 2 bases from J, the junction kept 12 bases outside the gene matches. The germline gives CDR1 LNHDA, CDR2 SQIVND (reference sequence).

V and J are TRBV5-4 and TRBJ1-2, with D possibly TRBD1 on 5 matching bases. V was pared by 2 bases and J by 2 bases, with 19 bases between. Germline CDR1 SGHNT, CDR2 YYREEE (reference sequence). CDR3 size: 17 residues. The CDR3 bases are TGTGCCAGCAGCTTTCAGGGCCCTATGCCCCACAACTATGGCTACACCTTC. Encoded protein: CASSFQGPMPHNYGYTF.

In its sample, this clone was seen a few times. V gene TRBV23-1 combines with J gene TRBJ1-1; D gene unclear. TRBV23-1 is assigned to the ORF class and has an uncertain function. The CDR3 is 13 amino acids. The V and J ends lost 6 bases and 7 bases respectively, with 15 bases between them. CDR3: CASREDLTIEAFF. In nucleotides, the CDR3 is TGCGCCAGCAGGGAGGACCTTACCATTGAAGCTTTCTTT.

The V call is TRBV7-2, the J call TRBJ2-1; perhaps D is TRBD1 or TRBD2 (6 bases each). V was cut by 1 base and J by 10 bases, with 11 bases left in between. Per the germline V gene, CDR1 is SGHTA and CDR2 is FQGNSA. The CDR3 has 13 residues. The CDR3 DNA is TGTGCCAGCAGCTTAGGGGGGGCGAGGGAGCAGTTCTTC. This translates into CASSLGGAREQFF.

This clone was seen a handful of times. For the CDR3, the DNA is TGTGCCAGCAGCGTGGCTCGGACAGGGAACTACAATGAGCAGTTCTTC. Translation: CASSVARTGNYNEQFF. The J gene is TRBJ2-1, the V gene TRBV7-9; 8 bases are a match to TRBD1. CDR3 length: 16 residues. After removal of 5 bases from V and 3 bases from J, the junction contained 9 bases not matched to a gene. Germline CDR1 SEHNR, CDR2 FQNEAQ (reference sequence).

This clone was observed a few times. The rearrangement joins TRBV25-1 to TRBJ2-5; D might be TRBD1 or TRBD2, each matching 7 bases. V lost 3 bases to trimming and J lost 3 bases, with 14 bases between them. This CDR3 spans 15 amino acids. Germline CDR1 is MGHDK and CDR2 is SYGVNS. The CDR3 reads CASSDQTGTKETQYF. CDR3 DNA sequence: TGTGCCAGCAGTGACCAGACAGGGACTAAAGAGACCCAGTACTTC.

The CDR3 here is CASTSQLSTDTQYF. The CDR3 coding sequence is TGTGCCAGCACGTCTCAGTTAAGCACAGATACGCAGTATTTT. The chain carries TRBV9 and TRBJ2-3; unclear D gene. This CDR3 has 14 amino acids. Germline CDR1 SGDLS, CDR2 YYNGEE. Deletions cut 6 bases from V and 0 bases from J, with 11 bases between.

Here the CDR3 reads CASSSRTSGALNHEQYF. The CDR3 DNA sequence: TGTGCCAGCAGTTCCCGGACTAGCGGGGCCCTTAACCACGAGCAGTACTTC. This chain connects TRBV7-2 to TRBJ2-7; 12 nucleotides agree with TRBD2. Germline-derived CDR1 and CDR2 are SGHTA and FQGNSA. This CDR3 spans 17 amino acids. The V and J ends lost 6 bases and 5 bases, in that order; junction bases with no gene match: 14.

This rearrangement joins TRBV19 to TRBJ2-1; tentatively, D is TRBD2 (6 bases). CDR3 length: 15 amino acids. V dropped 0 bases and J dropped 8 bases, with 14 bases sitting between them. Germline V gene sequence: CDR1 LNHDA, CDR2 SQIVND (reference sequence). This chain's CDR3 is CASSIDRLVHYEQFF. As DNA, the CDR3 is TGTGCCAGTAGTATAGATCGACTAGTCCACTATGAGCAGTTCTTC.